This is a list of T cell receptor beta chains from one sample in a study of blood T cell repertoires in COVID-19. Profiling relied on immunoSEQ multiplex PCR, and the TCRdb table lists in-frame clones only, not all of them. In the table there are some 120,000 clones, around nine tenths of which are singletons. Sequenced sample: peripheral blood. The receptors shown here come from a woman aged 45-65 years with active or convalescent COVID-19. Both conserved end residues are part of each CDR3. The D gene is left open where the match is weak. Not all rows give a size; the values are once, few, many and, for expanded clones, a class.

d_gene: .; j_gene: TRBJ2-7; abundance: .; v_gene: TRBV4-2; CDR3aa: CASSQGGRSYEQYF; CDR3nt: TGTGCCAGCAGCCAAGGGGGGCGGTCCTACGAGCAGTACTTC
d_gene: .; j_gene: TRBJ2-1; abundance: .; v_gene: TRBV27; CDR3aa: CASSFHRSREQFF; CDR3nt: TGTGCCAGCAGTTTTCACAGGTCTAGAGAGCAGTTCTTC
d_gene: .; j_gene: TRBJ2-4; abundance: .; v_gene: TRBV5-1; CDR3aa: CASSLAGTKNIQYF; CDR3nt: TGCGCCAGCAGCTTGGCAGGGACCAAAAACATTCAGTACTTC
d_gene: .; j_gene: TRBJ1-4; abundance: few; v_gene: TRBV7-9; CDR3aa: CASSDPYFATNEKLFF; CDR3nt: TGTGCCAGCAGCGATCCTTACTTCGCAACTAATGAAAAACTGTTTTTT
d_gene: .; j_gene: TRBJ1-2; abundance: few; v_gene: TRBV2; CDR3aa: CASSEDGTGLNGSYGYTF; CDR3nt: TGTGCCAGCAGTGAAGACGGAACAGGCTTAAACGGATCCTATGGCTACACCTTC
d_gene: .; j_gene: TRBJ1-2; abundance: .; v_gene: TRBV7-2; CDR3aa: CASSLGIQGYGYTF; CDR3nt: TGTGCCAGCAGCTTAGGGATACAGGGATATGGCTACACCTTC
d_gene: TRBD1; j_gene: TRBJ2-1; abundance: .; v_gene: TRBV6-6; CDR3aa: CASRQTGGGNEQFF; CDR3nt: TGTGCCAGCAGGCAGACAGGGGGTGGGAATGAGCAGTTCTTC
d_gene: TRBD1; j_gene: TRBJ2-1; abundance: .; v_gene: TRBV10-3; CDR3aa: CAISERDRAEGEQFF; CDR3nt: TGTGCCATCAGTGAGAGGGACAGGGCCGAGGGTGAGCAGTTCTTC
d_gene: .; j_gene: TRBJ2-1; abundance: .; v_gene: TRBV5-4; CDR3aa: CASSLGAGSSYNEQFF; CDR3nt: TGTGCCAGCAGCTTGGGGGCGGGGAGCTCCTACAATGAGCAGTTCTTC
d_gene: TRBD1; j_gene: TRBJ2-7; abundance: once; v_gene: TRBV5-1; CDR3aa: CASSLDRGYEQYF; CDR3nt: TGCGCCAGCAGCTTGGACAGGGGGTACGAGCAGTACTTC
d_gene: TRBD1; j_gene: TRBJ1-1; abundance: .; v_gene: TRBV29-1; CDR3aa: CSVGWTGGTEAFF; CDR3nt: TGCAGCGTGGGGTGGACAGGGGGCACTGAAGCTTTCTTT
d_gene: TRBD2; j_gene: TRBJ2-7; abundance: .; v_gene: TRBV5-1; CDR3aa: CASSLRGTSAYEQYF; CDR3nt: TGCGCCAGCAGCCTTAGAGGGACTAGCGCCTACGAGCAGTACTTC
d_gene: TRBD2; j_gene: TRBJ2-7; abundance: once; v_gene: TRBV7-2; CDR3aa: CASSFRGGSHEQYF; CDR3nt: TGTGCCAGCAGCTTTCGAGGCGGGAGCCACGAGCAGTACTTC
d_gene: TRBD1; j_gene: TRBJ2-7; abundance: few; v_gene: TRBV27; CDR3aa: CASSVHRGTYEQYF; CDR3nt: TGTGCCAGCAGTGTCCACAGGGGGACCTACGAGCAGTACTTC
d_gene: .; j_gene: TRBJ2-1; abundance: .; v_gene: TRBV6-2/TRBV6-3; CDR3aa: CASSYNVEVEQFF; CDR3nt: TGTGCCAGCAGTTATAATGTGGAGGTTGAGCAGTTCTTC
d_gene: .; j_gene: TRBJ2-3; abundance: .; v_gene: TRBV7-3; CDR3aa: CASSPSPTDTQYF; CDR3nt: TGTGCCAGCAGCCCAAGCCCCACAGATACGCAGTATTTT
d_gene: .; j_gene: TRBJ1-1; abundance: .; v_gene: TRBV7-2; CDR3aa: CASSSLEGTEAFF; CDR3nt: TGTGCCAGCAGCTCTCTAGAGGGCACTGAAGCTTTCTTT
d_gene: TRBD1; j_gene: TRBJ1-1; abundance: few; v_gene: TRBV29-1; CDR3aa: CSVHRGGTEAFF; CDR3nt: TGCAGCGTCCACAGGGGCGGGACTGAAGCTTTCTTT
d_gene: .; j_gene: TRBJ1-4; abundance: .; v_gene: TRBV7-8; CDR3aa: CASREAGFNEKLFF; CDR3nt: TGTGCCAGCAGGGAGGCGGGGTTTAATGAAAAACTGTTTTTT
d_gene: TRBD1; j_gene: TRBJ2-2; abundance: .; v_gene: TRBV29-1; CDR3aa: CSVPRPGQGMSTGELFF; CDR3nt: TGCAGCGTTCCCCGACCGGGACAGGGGATGAGCACCGGGGAGCTGTTTTTT
d_gene: TRBD2; j_gene: TRBJ2-1; abundance: .; v_gene: TRBV27; CDR3aa: CASSLWPAGGPFGNEQFF; CDR3nt: TGTGCCAGCAGTTTATGGCCAGCGGGAGGGCCTTTTGGTAATGAGCAGTTCTTC